This T cell receptor beta chain derives from a study of T cells in Graves' hyperthyroidism and ophthalmopathy. Study conclusions and caveats: Appearing also in blood were most of the thyroid clonotypes expanded above 0.001.

Trimming left V 5 bases short and J 1 base short, with 14 bases between. Germline V gene lookup returns CDR1 MGHDK and CDR2 SYGVNS. The CDR3 has 15 amino acids. The CDR3 regions of TCR beta were amplified from RNA transcripts. A set of HTBI primers served as the primers for a first-round RT-PCR of the TCR CDR3. One entry per CDR3 protein results from TCRdb running MiXCR on the multiplex PCR reads. The profile covers 500,000 to 600,000 distinct CDR3 sequences, with about 46% appearing a single time and about 45% taken by the ten largest. On this clonotype: What it binds is unknown.

Source material: peripheral blood or thyroid tissue (not recorded which). This chain links TRBV25-1 with TRBJ1-1; perhaps TRBD1 as D (5 bases). This TCR came from an adult woman with Graves' disease, either hyperthyroidism or ophthalmopathy (not recorded which). The CDR3: CASSQFGQGNTEAFF. Written as DNA, the CDR3 is TGTGCCAGCAGTCAATTCGGGCAGGGGAACACTGAAGCTTTCTTT.